Below, one TCR beta chain is given with its context. PCR amplification relied on 60 Vbeta primers (plus 13 Jbeta primers). Some clones are missing from TCRdb's copy, which holds only in-frame ones; the method was immunoSEQ multiplex PCR. Among more than 95,000 clones, roughly 80% were seen once, and the ten largest hold about 4.1%. The source of the sample is a study of cytomegalovirus exposure and HLA in healthy donors. Looked up from germline, CDR1 is LNHDA and CDR2 is SQIVND (reference sequence). The CDR3 length is 21 residues. V dropped 1 base and J dropped 2; count of bases not matched to a gene: 13.

Material: PBMCs. The chain uses TRBV19 and TRBJ2-6; 11 nucleotides agree with TRBD1. The receptor's source is a man aged 45-65 years in good health and CMV-seropositive. CDR3 region: CASSIGFLFGTGGPGANVLTF. CDR3 in DNA: TGTGCCAGTAGTATAGGTTTTTTATTCGGGACAGGGGGTCCTGGGGCCAACGTCCTGACTTTC.